These 9 T cell receptor beta chains were all obtained from the same sample, sequenced in a study of CD8 T cells in ankylosing spondylitis. General study points: What appeared characteristic of ankylosing spondylitis blood was a TCR beta motif of under 10 highly homologous variants.

These receptors' targets are unknown. TCRdb reprocessed the 5' RACE reads via MiXCR and lists one record per CDR3 protein. This sample has a few hundred thousand distinct CDR3 sequences, with 20% to 25% found just once. The sequencing input was blood, either unsorted or a sorted T cell fraction (not recorded which). Every receptor here comes from a male donor with ankylosing spondylitis.

The chain uses TRBV7-2 and TRBJ2-7, with D possibly TRBD2 on 7 matching bases. Germline loops: CDR1 SGHTA, CDR2 FQGNSA. The CDR3 runs 15 residues. Trimming took 2 bases from V and 1 from J, leaving 12 bases between them. CDR3 sequence: CASSLIGGASYEQYF. The CDR3 coding sequence is TGTGCCAGCAGCTTAATTGGGGGGGCATCCTACGAGCAGTACTTC.

The DNA of the CDR3 is TGCGCCAGCAGCTTGGTGCCGGGTGAGGGCACAGATACGCAGTATTTT. It specifies CASSLVPGEGTDTQYF. V usage is TRBV5-1 and J usage is TRBJ2-3; no firm D call. CDR3 length equals 16 residues. Germline CDR1 and CDR2: SGHRS and YFSETQ. V was pared by 0 bases and J by 1 base, with 12 bases between.

This clonotype has a handful of counts. The chain recombines TRBV6-1 with TRBJ2-7; TRBD1 matches at 8 bases. Losses at the gene ends were 6 bases for V and 5 bases for J; bases not matched to a gene: 6. The CDR3 consists of 13 residues. The V gene's germline CDR1 is MNHNS and CDR2 SASEGT. CDR3 region: CASSRTGYDEQYF. The CDR3, as DNA: TGTGCCAGCAGCAGGACAGGGTATGACGAGCAGTACTTC.

V gene TRBV4-1 combines with J gene TRBJ2-1; TRBD1 matches 9 bases. Germline V gives CDR1 MGHRA, CDR2 YSYEKL. Losses at the gene ends were 4 bases for V and 5 bases for J; bases not matched to a gene: 9. The CDR3 is made up of 16 amino acids. CDR3 nucleotide sequence: TGCGCCAGCAGCCCCCACCCGGGACAGGGAAACAATGAGCAGTTCTTC. This gives the protein CASSPHPGQGNNEQFF.

In its sample, this clonotype was seen a few times. V usage is TRBV12-3 or TRBV12-4 and J usage is TRBJ2-5; D call uncertain. The CDR3 extends over 15 amino acids. The V end was cut by 0 bases, the J end by 1 base, with 9 bases between. The CDR3 bases are TGTGCCAGCAGTTTAGCTGGGATGACCCAAGAGACCCAGTACTTC. Translating it yields CASSLAGMTQETQYF.

This clonotype has more than one count but fewer than ten. The chain has TRBV10-3 and TRBJ1-5; a weak D match, TRBD1 (6 bases). The CDR3 totals 18 residues. Trimming shortened V by 0 bases and J by 11 bases, and 26 bases separated the two germline ends. CDR1 ENHRY and CDR2 SYGVKD come from the germline V gene. The CDR3 region is CAISESINPGEVKSTQHF. CDR3 nucleotide sequence: TGTGCCATCAGTGAGTCGATCAACCCAGGGGAGGTAAAATCGACCCAGCATTTT.

This chain joins TRBV27 and TRBJ2-1; a weak D match, TRBD1 (6 bases). Trimming removed 1 base from V and 4 bases from J, with 8 bases in between. The CDR3 spans 14 residues. Germline-derived CDR1 and CDR2 are MNHEY and SMNVEV (reference sequence). The CDR3 loop is CASSLWGTYNEQFF. The CDR3 DNA is TGTGCCAGCAGTTTATGGGGGACATACAATGAGCAGTTCTTC.

The chain links TRBV3-1 to TRBJ2-3; D is possibly TRBD2 (6 bases). Trimming removed 8 bases at V and 6 bases at J, with 6 bases between. The CDR3 consists of 10 residues. CDR1 and CDR2 (germline): LGHDT, YNNKEL (reference sequence). The CDR3 region is CASRGDTQYF. Written as DNA, the CDR3 is TGTGCCAGCCGGGGGGATACGCAGTATTTT.

The rearrangement links TRBV18 to TRBJ1-1; D is unclear. Trimming removed 2 bases at V and 4 bases at J, with 8 bases between. CDR1 is KGHSH and CDR2 is LQKENI in the germline V gene. CDR3 length equals 13 residues. The CDR3 region has the DNA TGTGCCAGCTCACCAACGAGAGGCACTGAAGCTTTCTTT. It codes for CASSPTRGTEAFF.